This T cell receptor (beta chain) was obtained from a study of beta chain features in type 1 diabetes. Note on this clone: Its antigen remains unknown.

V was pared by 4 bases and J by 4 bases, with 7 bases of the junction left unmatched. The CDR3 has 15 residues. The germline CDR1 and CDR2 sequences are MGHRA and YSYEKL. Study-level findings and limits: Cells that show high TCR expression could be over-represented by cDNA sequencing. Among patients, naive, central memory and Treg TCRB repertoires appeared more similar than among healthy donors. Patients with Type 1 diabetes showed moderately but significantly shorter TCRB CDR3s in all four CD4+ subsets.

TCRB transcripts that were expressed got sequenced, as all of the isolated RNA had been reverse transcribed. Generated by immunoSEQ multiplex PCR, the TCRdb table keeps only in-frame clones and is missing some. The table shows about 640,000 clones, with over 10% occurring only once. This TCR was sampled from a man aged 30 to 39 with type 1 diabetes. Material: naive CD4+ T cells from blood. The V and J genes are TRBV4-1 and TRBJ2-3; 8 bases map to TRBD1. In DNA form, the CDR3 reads TGCGCCAGCAGCCCGCGGACAGGGCCCGCAGATACGCAGTATTTT. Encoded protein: CASSPRTGPADTQYF.